This TCR beta chain was sequenced for a study of blood T cell repertoires in COVID-19. On the study more broadly: Acute and convalescent COVID-19 samples came from the United States, Italy and Spain. PBMCs, B-cell-depleted T cells, or T cells were the source of the cDNA or gDNA that made up the material.

As originally analysed: Amplification of reference gene primers was used by the study to estimate nucleated cell counts. The method was immunoSEQ multiplex PCR; TCRdb's version includes in-frame clones alone and lacks a portion of them. From that table come the V and J calls and clone size; the DNA was used to work out D and trimming. The sample shows about 260,000 clones, about 86% of them seen only once. The CDR3 length is 15 residues. Germline V gene data show CDR1 as SGHRS and CDR2 as YFSETQ. V lost 0 bases and J lost 3, with 13 bases in between. J is TRBJ2-7 and V is TRBV5-1; a possible D gene is TRBD2 (6 bases). The TCR was taken from a man between 25 and 39 years old with active or convalescent COVID-19. Material: peripheral blood. This chain's CDR3 is CASSLGGEAYYEQYF. The CDR3 bases are TGCGCCAGCAGCTTGGGTGGGGAGGCCTACTACGAGCAGTACTTC.